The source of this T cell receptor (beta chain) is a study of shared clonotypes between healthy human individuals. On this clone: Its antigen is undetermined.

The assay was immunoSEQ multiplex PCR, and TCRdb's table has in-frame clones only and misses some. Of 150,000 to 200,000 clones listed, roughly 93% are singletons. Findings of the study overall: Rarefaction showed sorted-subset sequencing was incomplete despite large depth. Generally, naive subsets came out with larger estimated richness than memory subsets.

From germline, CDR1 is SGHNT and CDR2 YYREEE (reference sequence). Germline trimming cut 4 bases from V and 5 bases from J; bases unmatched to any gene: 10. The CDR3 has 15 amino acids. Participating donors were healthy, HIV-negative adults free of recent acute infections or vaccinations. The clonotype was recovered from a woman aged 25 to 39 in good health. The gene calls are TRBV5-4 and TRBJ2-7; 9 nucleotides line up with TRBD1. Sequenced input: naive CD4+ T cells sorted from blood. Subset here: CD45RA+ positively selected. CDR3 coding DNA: TGTGCCAGCAGCGGGGGGCCGGACAGGGGCGACGAGCAGTACTTC. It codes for CASSGGPDRGDEQYF.